The next 13 T cell receptor beta chains were all read from a single sample in a study of T-cell reconstitution after alpha-beta-depleted transplantation in children. Unique molecular identifiers were used to barcode this TCRbeta library. TCRdb re-derived calls from the PCR reads in MiXCR, one entry per CDR3 protein. The sample lists under 850,000 distinct CDR3 sequences, about an eighth occurring once. The sequencing here drew on PBMCs, taken before TCRalphabeta/CD19-depleted stem cell transplant. The source is a girl aged 2-10 years with congenital amegakaryocytic thrombocytopenia, due to receive a stem cell transplant.

This clonotype was counted many times. The J gene is TRBJ2-4, the V gene TRBV7-9; possible D gene TRBD2, 7 bases. V was shortened by 2 bases and J by 6 bases, with 11 bases between the two germline ends. Germline CDR1 and CDR2: SEHNR and FQNEAQ (reference sequence). CDR3 length equals 14 residues. The CDR3 coding sequence is TGTGCCAGCAGCTTAACAGGGAGGGGAAACATTCAGTACTTC. Amino acid sequence: CASSLTGRGNIQYF.

The chain links TRBV7-3 to TRBJ2-2, with D tentatively TRBD2 (6 bases). The CDR3 is 15 amino acids. Trimming took off 5 bases at V and 0 bases at J, with 10 bases between the two ends. Germline V gene lookup returns CDR1 SGHTA and CDR2 FQGTGA. CDR3 DNA sequence: TGTGCCAGCAGCGAAGGAGGGCCGAACACCGGGGAGCTGTTTTTT. Residues: CASSEGGPNTGELFF.

In this sample, this clonotype turned up a few times. V gene TRBV20-1 combines with J gene TRBJ2-5, with D unclear. The germline V gene encodes CDR1 DFQATT and CDR2 SNEGSKA (reference sequence). This CDR3 is built from 12 residues. Deletions cut 6 bases from V and 5 bases from J, with 13 bases between. The CDR3 is CSAGRTGETQYF. The CDR3 DNA follows: TGCAGTGCGGGTCGAACTGGGGAGACCCAGTACTTC.

The CDR3 coding sequence is TGCAGTGCTAGCCGGGACACTCTATCGGACACAGATACGCAGTATTTT. Its protein is CSASRDTLSDTDTQYF. The chain links TRBV20-1 to TRBJ2-3; a possible D gene is TRBD1 (6 bases). Germline lookup yields CDR1 DFQATT and CDR2 SNEGSKA (reference sequence). The CDR3 extends over 16 amino acids. The V gene lost 3 bases and the J gene lost 2 bases, with 18 bases spanning the gap.

This clonotype was found many times. The V call is TRBV10-3, the J call TRBJ1-6, with D possibly TRBD1 on 5 matching bases. The CDR3 contains 16 residues. Germline V gives CDR1 ENHRY, CDR2 SYGVKD. V was shortened by 3 bases and J by 5 bases, with 14 bases between the two germline ends. CDR3 in DNA: TGTGCCATCAGTGACAATCCCGGGACCGATAATTCACCCCTCCACTTT. This encodes CAISDNPGTDNSPLHF.

This clonotype was found many times. The chain is built from TRBV5-1 and TRBJ1-4, with D possibly TRBD1 on 5 matching bases. The CDR3 sequence is 12 residues long. V lost 6 bases and J 8 bases, leaving 11 bases between the germline ends. Per the germline V gene, CDR1 is SGHRS and CDR2 is YFSETQ. CDR3 loop: CASTRTGEKLFF. The DNA of the CDR3 is TGCGCCAGCACCAGAACAGGCGAAAAACTGTTTTTT.

This clonotype was detected many times. The chain joins TRBV24-1 to TRBJ2-1; 7 nucleotides align to TRBD2. The CDR3 extends over 13 amino acids. Trimming took 4 bases from V and 9 from J; bases not matched to a gene: 5. Per the germline V gene, CDR1 is KGHDR and CDR2 is SFDVKD. DNA for the CDR3: TGTGCCACCAGTGAGCCAACTAGCGTTGAGCAGTTCTTC. It specifies CATSEPTSVEQFF.

At least ten counts were recorded for this clonotype. V gene TRBV12-3 or TRBV12-4 combines with J gene TRBJ2-7; 7 nucleotides match TRBD1. The trim removed 6 bases at V and 2 bases at J, leaving 4 bases unmatched. This CDR3 comprises 13 residues. CDR3 nucleotides: TGTGCCAGCAGCCGACAGGGCGCCTACGAGCAGTACTTC. Translated, it gives CASSRQGAYEQYF.

This clonotype was seen at least ten times. J is TRBJ2-3 and V is TRBV20-1; no firm D call. The CDR3 totals 14 residues. Germline lookup yields CDR1 DFQATT and CDR2 SNEGSKA (reference sequence). V shed 1 base and J shed 2 bases, with 10 bases lying between them. The CDR3 loop is CSARVSPNTDTQYF. DNA of the CDR3: TGCAGTGCTAGAGTTAGCCCCAACACAGATACGCAGTATTTT.

This clonotype was observed many times. This rearrangement joins TRBV20-1 to TRBJ2-3; 7 nucleotides align to TRBD2. With 1 base clipped from V and 4 bases from J, the junction kept 8 bases outside the gene matches. The CDR3 extends over 15 amino acids. CDR1 and CDR2 (germline): DFQATT, SNEGSKA (reference sequence). CDR3 residues: CSARGLAASADTQYF. CDR3 in DNA: TGCAGTGCTAGAGGGCTAGCGGCTAGCGCAGATACGCAGTATTTT.

This clonotype has ten or more counts. The CDR3 sequence is CATSPGLAGGPSYNEQFF. In nucleotides, the CDR3 is TGTGCCACCTCCCCGGGACTAGCGGGAGGGCCCTCTTACAATGAGCAGTTCTTC. The chain carries TRBV10-3 and TRBJ2-1; TRBD2 matches 16 bases. Germline lookup yields CDR1 ENHRY and CDR2 SYGVKD. The CDR3 has 18 amino acids. V was clipped by 10 bases and J by 4 bases; unmatched bases: 13.

The chain recombines TRBV11-2 with TRBJ2-5; 9 nucleotides align to TRBD2. The V gene end was trimmed by 0 bases and the J gene end by 5 bases; junction bases not matched to a gene: 7. The germline V gene encodes CDR1 SGHAT and CDR2 FQNNGV. This CDR3 has 16 residues. CDR3 region: CASSLDVSGSAETQYF. CDR3 nucleotides: TGTGCCAGCAGCTTAGATGTTAGCGGGAGTGCGGAGACCCAGTACTTC.

The chain carries TRBV18 and TRBJ2-7, with D possibly being TRBD2 (6 bases). The length of the CDR3 is 13 residues. Germline loops: CDR1 KGHSH, CDR2 LQKENI. The V gene lost 3 bases and the J gene lost 6 bases, with 12 bases spanning the gap. The CDR3 DNA reads as TGTGCCAGCTCACCCCTAGGAGGGTTCGAGCAGTACTTC. As protein: CASSPLGGFEQYF.